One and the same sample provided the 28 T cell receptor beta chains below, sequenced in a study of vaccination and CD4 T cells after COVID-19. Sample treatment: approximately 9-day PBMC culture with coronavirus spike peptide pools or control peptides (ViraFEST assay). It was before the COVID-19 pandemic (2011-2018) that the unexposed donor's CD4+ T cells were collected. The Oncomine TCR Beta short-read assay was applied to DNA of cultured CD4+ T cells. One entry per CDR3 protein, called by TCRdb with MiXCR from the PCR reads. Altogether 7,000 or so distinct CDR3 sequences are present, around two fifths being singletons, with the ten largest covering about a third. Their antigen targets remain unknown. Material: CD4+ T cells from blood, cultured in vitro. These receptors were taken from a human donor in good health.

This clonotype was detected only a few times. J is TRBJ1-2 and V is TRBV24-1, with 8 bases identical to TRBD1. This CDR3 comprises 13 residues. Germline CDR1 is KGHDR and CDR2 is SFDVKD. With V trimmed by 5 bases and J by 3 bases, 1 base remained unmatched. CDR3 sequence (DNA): TGTGCCACCAGTGGGGACAGGTACTATGGCTACACCTTC. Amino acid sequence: CATSGDRYYGYTF.

As DNA, the CDR3 is TGTGCCAGCAGCTTGTCAGGGGGCAACCATGGCTACACCTTC. Translating gives CASSLSGGNHGYTF. The J gene is TRBJ1-2, the V gene TRBV7-9, with 8 bases that match TRBD1. The CDR3 totals 14 residues. The ends lost 3 bases at V and 6 bases at J; junction bases unmatched: 6. Germline CDR1 SEHNR, CDR2 FQNEAQ (reference sequence).

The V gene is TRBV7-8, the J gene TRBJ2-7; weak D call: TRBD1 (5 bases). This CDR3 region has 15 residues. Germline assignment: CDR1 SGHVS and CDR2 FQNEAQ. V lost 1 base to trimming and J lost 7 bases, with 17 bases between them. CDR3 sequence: CASSLESLLGAEQYF. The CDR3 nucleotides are TGTGCCAGCAGCTTAGAGTCACTGTTAGGGGCGGAGCAGTACTTC. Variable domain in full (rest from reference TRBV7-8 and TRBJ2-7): GAGVSQSPRYKVAKRGQDVALRCDPISGHVSLFWYQQALGQGPEFLTYFQNEAQLDKSGLPSDRFFAERPEGSVSTLKIQRTQQEDSAVYLCASSLESLLGAEQYFGPGTRLTVT.

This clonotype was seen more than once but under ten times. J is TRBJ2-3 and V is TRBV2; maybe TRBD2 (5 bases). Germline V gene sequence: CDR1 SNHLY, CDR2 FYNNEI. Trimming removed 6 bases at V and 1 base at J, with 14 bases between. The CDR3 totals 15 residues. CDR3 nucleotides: TGTGCCAGCAGAGTATCGGGGAGCCGCACAGATACGCAGTATTTT. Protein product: CASRVSGSRTDTQYF.

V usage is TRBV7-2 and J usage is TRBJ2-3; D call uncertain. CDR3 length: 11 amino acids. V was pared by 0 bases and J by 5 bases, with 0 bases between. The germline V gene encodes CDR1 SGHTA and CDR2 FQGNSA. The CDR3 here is CASSLADTQYF. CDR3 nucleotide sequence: TGTGCCAGCAGCTTAGCAGATACGCAGTATTTT.

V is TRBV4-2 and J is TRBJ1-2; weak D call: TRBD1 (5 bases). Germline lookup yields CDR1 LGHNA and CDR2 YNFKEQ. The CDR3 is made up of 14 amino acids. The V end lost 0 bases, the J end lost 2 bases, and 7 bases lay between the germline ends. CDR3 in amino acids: CASSQDGGNYGYTF. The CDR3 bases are TGTGCCAGCAGCCAAGATGGGGGAAACTATGGCTACACCTTC.

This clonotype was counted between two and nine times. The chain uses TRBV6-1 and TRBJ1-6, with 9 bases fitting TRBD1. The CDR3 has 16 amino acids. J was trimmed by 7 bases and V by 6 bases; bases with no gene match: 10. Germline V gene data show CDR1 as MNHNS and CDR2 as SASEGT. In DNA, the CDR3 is TGTGCCAGCAGGACGAAAGGACAGGGGTTGAATTCACCCCTCCACTTT. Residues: CASRTKGQGLNSPLHF.

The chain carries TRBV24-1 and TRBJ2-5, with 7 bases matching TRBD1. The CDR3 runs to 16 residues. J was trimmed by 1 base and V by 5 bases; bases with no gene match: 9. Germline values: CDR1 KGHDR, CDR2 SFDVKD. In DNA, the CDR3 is TGTGCCACCAGTGGGGGTTCAGGACAGGCCCAAGAGACCCAGTACTTC. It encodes CATSGGSGQAQETQYF.

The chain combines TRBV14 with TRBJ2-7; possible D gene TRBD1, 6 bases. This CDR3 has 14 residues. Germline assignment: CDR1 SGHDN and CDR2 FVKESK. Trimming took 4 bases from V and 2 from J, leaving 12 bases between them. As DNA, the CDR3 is TGTGCCAGCAGCCCGACAGGTAACGCCTACGAGCAGTACTTC. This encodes CASSPTGNAYEQYF.

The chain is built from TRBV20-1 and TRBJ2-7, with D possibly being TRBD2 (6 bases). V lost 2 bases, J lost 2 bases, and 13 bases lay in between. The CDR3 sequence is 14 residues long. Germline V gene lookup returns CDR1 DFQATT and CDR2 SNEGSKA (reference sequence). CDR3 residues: CSARPPERAYEQYF. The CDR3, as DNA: TGCAGTGCTAGACCACCGGAGCGGGCCTACGAGCAGTACTTC.

This CDR3 is CASSPGTPSYEQYF. The DNA of the CDR3 is TGTGCCAGCAGCCCCGGGACTCCCTCCTACGAGCAGTACTTC. V usage is TRBV11-2 and J usage is TRBJ2-7, with D perhaps TRBD2 (6 bases). V was shortened by 5 bases and J by 0 bases, with 11 bases between the two germline ends. Per germline, CDR1 SGHAT and CDR2 FQNNGV. The CDR3 length is 14 residues.

CDR3 residues: CASSPDPSGGTDTQYF. The CDR3 DNA reads TGCGCCAGCAGCCCGGACCCTAGCGGGGGCACAGATACGCAGTATTTT. The chain links TRBV4-3 to TRBJ2-3; 9 nucleotides align to TRBD2. J was trimmed by 1 base and V by 4 bases; bases with no gene match: 6. Germline V gene data show CDR1 as LGHNA and CDR2 as YSLEER. This CDR3 is 16 amino acids long.

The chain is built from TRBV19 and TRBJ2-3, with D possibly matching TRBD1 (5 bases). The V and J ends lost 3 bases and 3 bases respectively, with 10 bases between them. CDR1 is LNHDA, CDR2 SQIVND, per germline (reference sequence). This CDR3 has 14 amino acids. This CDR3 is CASSMQGRTDTQYF. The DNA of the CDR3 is TGTGCCAGTAGTATGCAGGGAAGAACAGATACGCAGTATTTT.

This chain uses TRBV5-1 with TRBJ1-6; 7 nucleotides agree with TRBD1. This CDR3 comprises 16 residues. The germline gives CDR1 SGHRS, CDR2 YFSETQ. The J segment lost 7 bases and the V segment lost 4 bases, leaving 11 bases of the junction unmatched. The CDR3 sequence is CASSPGDSMKNSPLHF. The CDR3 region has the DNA TGCGCCAGCAGCCCGGGGGACAGCATGAAAAATTCACCCCTCCACTTT.

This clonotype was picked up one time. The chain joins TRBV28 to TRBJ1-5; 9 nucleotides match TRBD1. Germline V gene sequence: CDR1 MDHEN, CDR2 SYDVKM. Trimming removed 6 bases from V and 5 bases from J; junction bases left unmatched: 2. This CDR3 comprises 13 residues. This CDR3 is CASRTGGDQPQHF. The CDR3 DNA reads TGTGCCAGCAGAACAGGGGGCGATCAGCCCCAGCATTTT.

CDR3 loop: CASSPAEDTQYF. CDR3 DNA: TGTGCCAGCAGCCCCGCTGAGGATACGCAGTATTTT. The chain links TRBV7-2 to TRBJ2-3; D gene ambiguous. In germline, CDR1 is SGHTA, CDR2 FQGNSA. The ends were cut back, 5 bases at V and 6 bases at J, with 9 bases in the middle. The CDR3 loop spans 12 amino acids.

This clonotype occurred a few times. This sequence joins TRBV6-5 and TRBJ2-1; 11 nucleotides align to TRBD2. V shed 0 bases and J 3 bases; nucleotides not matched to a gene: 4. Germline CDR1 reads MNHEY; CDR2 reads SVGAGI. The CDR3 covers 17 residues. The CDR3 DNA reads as TGTGCCAGCAGTTACTCGGGAGGGACTAGCGGCTACAATGAGCAGTTCTTC. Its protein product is CASSYSGGTSGYNEQFF.

The CDR3 loop is CASNSRGAQPQHF. The CDR3 nucleotides are TGTGCCAGCAATAGCAGGGGGGCTCAGCCCCAGCATTTT. V usage is TRBV6-1 and J usage is TRBJ1-5; 7 nucleotides line up with TRBD1. This CDR3 spans 13 amino acids. With 7 bases clipped from V and 6 bases from J, the junction kept 6 bases outside the gene matches. Germline CDR1 is MNHNS and CDR2 is SASEGT.

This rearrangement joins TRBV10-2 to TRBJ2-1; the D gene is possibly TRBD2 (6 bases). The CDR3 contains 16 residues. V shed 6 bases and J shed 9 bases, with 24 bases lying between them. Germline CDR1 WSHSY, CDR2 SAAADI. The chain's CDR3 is CASRAGAGPNAGEQFF. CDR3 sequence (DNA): TGCGCCAGCAGGGCCGGGGCGGGACCCAATGCGGGTGAGCAGTTCTTC.

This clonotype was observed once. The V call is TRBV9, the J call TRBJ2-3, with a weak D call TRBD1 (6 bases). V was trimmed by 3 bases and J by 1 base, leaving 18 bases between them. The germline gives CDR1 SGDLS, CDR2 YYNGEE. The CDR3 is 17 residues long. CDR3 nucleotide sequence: TGTGCCAGCAGCGGAACAGGGTTGCCCCAGGGCACAGATACGCAGTATTTT. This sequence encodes CASSGTGLPQGTDTQYF.

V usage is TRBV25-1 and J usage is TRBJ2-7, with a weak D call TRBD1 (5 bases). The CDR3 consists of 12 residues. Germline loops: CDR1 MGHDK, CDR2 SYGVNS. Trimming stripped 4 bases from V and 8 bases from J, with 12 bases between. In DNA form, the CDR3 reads TGTGCCAGCAGTGTCTCAGGGCGGCAGCAGTACTTC. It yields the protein CASSVSGRQQYF.

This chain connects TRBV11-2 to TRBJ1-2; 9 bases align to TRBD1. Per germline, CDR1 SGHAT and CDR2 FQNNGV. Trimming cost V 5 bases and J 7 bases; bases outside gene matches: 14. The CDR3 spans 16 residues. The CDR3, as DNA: TGTGCCAGCAGCACACCAAACACAGGGGGCCGTAGTGGCTACACCTTC. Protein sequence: CASSTPNTGGRSGYTF.

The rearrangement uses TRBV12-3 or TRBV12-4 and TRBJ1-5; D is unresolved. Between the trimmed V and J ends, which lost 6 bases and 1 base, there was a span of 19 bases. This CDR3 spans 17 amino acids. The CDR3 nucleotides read TGTGCCAGCAGGACCGCCCGTACGTTCTCAAGCAATCAGCCCCAGCATTTT. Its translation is CASRTARTFSSNQPQHF.

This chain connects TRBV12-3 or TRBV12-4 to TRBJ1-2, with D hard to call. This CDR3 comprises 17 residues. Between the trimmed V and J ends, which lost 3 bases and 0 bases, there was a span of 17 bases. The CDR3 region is CASSLDRGRGANYGYTF. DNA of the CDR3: TGTGCCAGCAGTTTGGATCGAGGGCGGGGAGCTAACTATGGCTACACCTTC.

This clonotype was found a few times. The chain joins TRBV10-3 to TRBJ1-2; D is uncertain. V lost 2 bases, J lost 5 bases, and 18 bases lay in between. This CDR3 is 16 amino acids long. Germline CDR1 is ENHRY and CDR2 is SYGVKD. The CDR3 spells CAISESATGISYGYTF. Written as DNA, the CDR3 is TGTGCCATCAGTGAGAGCGCGACGGGGATTTCATATGGCTACACCTTC.

The CDR3 DNA is TGTGCCAGCAGGAGAACTCCCCGGGACAGGGGCCAAGAGACCCAGTACTTC. This translates into CASRRTPRDRGQETQYF. The chain employs TRBV5-4 and TRBJ2-5; 10 positions agree with TRBD1. With V trimmed by 5 bases and J by 1 base, 11 bases remained unmatched. The CDR3 is 17 amino acids. Germline lookup yields CDR1 SGHNT and CDR2 YYREEE (reference sequence).

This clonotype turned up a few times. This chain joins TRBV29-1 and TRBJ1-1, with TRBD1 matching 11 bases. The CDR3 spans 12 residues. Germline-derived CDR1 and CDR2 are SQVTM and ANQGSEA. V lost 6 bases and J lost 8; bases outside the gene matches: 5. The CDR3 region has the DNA TGCAGCGTCGGACAGGGGGCCGCAGAAGCTTTCTTT. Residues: CSVGQGAAEAFF.

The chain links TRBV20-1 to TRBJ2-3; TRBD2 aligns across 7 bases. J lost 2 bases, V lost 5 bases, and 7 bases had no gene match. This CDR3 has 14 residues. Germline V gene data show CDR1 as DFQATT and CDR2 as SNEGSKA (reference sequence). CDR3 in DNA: TGCAGTGCTCCCGGCGGGACTAACACAGATACGCAGTATTTT. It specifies CSAPGGTNTDTQYF.